This T cell receptor (beta chain) was sequenced for a study of PD-L1 blockade in urothelial cancer. Sequenced by immunoSEQ multiplex PCR; TCRdb stores in-frame clones only, minus some. The sample lists tens of thousands of clones; roughly 89% were seen once. In this sample, this clone turned up once. Stated time point: pretreatment peripheral blood. The source was PBMCs, collected around atezolizumab (anti-PD-L1) treatment. The source of this sequence is a man aged 55 to 70 with urothelial cancer.

The CDR3 bases are TGTGCCAGCAGCTTAGGGGGGACTAGCGGCAATGAGCAGTTCTTC. This translates into CASSLGGTSGNEQFF. The J gene is TRBJ2-1, the V gene TRBV13, with 11 nucleotides matching TRBD2. Germline loops: CDR1 PRHDT, CDR2 FYEKMQ (reference sequence). V gave up 0 bases and J gave up 6 bases; unmatched junction bases: 1. The CDR3 covers 15 residues.